This entry describes one TCR beta chain. The antigen is not known. Method: immunoSEQ multiplex PCR; TCRdb's copy keeps in-frame clones and lacks some. The data show 45,000 to 50,000 clones, about four fifths seen once. This record belongs to a study of STAT5B mutations in CD4+ large granular lymphocyte leukemia. Study-level findings and limits: Data were not HLA-matched across samples. TRBV06-family usage was enriched in top patient clones (8/27) versus controls (2/35).

The germline V gene encodes CDR1 SGHDT and CDR2 YYEEEE. Trimming removed 2 bases at V and 5 bases at J, with 7 bases between. The CDR3 runs to 13 residues. Healthy controls were blood donor buffy coats. This TCR came from a human donor in good health. The chain carries TRBV5-6 and TRBJ1-4; no firm D call. Sequencing was carried out using CD4+ T cells from blood buffy coats. Here the CDR3 DNA reads TGTGCCAGCAGCTTCTGGGTGAATGAAAAACTGTTTTTT. Translation gives CASSFWVNEKLFF.